This TCR beta chain originates from a study of CD8 T cells in ankylosing spondylitis. It was by quantitative 5'-RACE with molecular barcodes that TCR beta libraries were made. TCRdb re-called the 5' RACE reads with MiXCR, one entry per CDR3 protein. The sample carries 300,000 to 350,000 distinct CDR3 sequences, 14% to 15% recorded once. There are a few counts of this clonotype. Its antigen is as yet unknown. Whole-study findings and limits: Some of the motif variants had earlier been found in reactive arthritis patients' fluid and blood. In ankylosing spondylitis blood, a motif of fewer than 10 highly homologous TCR beta variants appeared characteristic. Enrichment of disease-linked clones was reportedly significant in matched ankylosing spondylitis synovial fluid.

CDR3 length equals 17 residues. The ends lost 1 base at V and 9 bases at J; junction bases unmatched: 14. The V gene's germline CDR1 is SGHTA and CDR2 FQGNSA. V usage is TRBV7-2 and J usage is TRBJ2-1; 8 nucleotides line up with TRBD2. The sequence derives from a male donor with ankylosing spondylitis or in good health (not recorded which). Sequenced: blood, either unsorted or a sorted T cell fraction (not recorded which). The CDR3 spells CASSLGLAGGLKGEQFF. DNA for the CDR3: TGTGCCAGCAGCTTAGGCTTGGCGGGAGGACTTAAAGGTGAGCAGTTCTTC.